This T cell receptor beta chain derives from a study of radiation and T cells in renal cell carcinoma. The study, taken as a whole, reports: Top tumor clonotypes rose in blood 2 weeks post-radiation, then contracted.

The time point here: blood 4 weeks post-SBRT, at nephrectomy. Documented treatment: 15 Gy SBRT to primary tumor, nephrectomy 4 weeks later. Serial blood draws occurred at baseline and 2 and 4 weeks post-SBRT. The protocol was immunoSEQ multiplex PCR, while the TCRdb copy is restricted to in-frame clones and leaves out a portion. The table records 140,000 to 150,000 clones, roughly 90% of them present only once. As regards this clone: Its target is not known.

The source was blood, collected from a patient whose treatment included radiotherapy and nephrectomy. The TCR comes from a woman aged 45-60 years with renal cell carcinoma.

CDR3 loop: CASSLYRGDYGYTF. Here the CDR3 DNA reads TGTGCCAGCAGTTTATACCGAGGGGACTATGGCTACACCTTC. The chain combines TRBV28 with TRBJ1-2; weak D call: TRBD1 (5 bases). This CDR3 is 14 amino acids long. Germline V gene data show CDR1 as MDHEN and CDR2 as SYDVKM. V shed 1 base and J shed 3 bases, with 9 bases lying between them.